Listed below are T cell receptor beta chains from one sample, sequenced in a study of T cells in Graves' hyperthyroidism and ophthalmopathy. Via MiXCR, TCRdb re-called the multiplex PCR reads, giving one row per CDR3 protein. Seen here are 550,000 to 700,000 distinct CDR3 sequences, roughly 14% observed once, and the top ten hold around 4.5%. Sequenced sample: blood. The receptors stem from a woman aged 40 to 49 with Graves' ophthalmopathy. CDR3s include the opening cysteine and the closing phenylalanine or tryptophan. The D gene is left open where the match is weak. A row's size may be missing; if present it is once, few, many or a size class.

J: TRBJ1-2
V: TRBV6-1
size: many
D: TRBD1
DNA: TGTGCCAGCAGTAAATCCCGGGACAGCTTTTCCTATGGCTACACCTTC
CDR3: CASSKSRDSFSYGYTF

J: TRBJ2-7
V: TRBV2
size: many
D: TRBD2
DNA: TGTGCCAGCAGCAAGACTAGCGGCGAGCAGTACTTC
CDR3: CASSKTSGEQYF

J: TRBJ2-7
V: TRBV2
size: .
D: .
DNA: TGTGCCACTGGACCAGGATACGAGCAGTACTTC
CDR3: CATGPGYEQYF

J: TRBJ1-1
V: TRBV28
size: many
D: TRBD1
DNA: TGTGCCAGCAGTACTTACAGGGGGCGAGACACTGAAGCTTTCTTT
CDR3: CASSTYRGRDTEAFF

J: TRBJ2-4
V: TRBV2
size: many
D: TRBD2
DNA: TGTGCCAGCCAAAGGCTAGCGGGAGTAGCCATTCAGTACTTC
CDR3: CASQRLAGVAIQYF

J: TRBJ2-7
V: TRBV10-3
size: .
D: TRBD2
DNA: TGTGCCGTTACTAGCGGATCCTACGAGCAGTACTTC
CDR3: CAVTSGSYEQYF

J: TRBJ2-5
V: TRBV28
size: .
D: TRBD2
DNA: TGTGCCAGCAGTTTCAGTTATCTAGCGGGAGAGACCCAGTACTTC
CDR3: CASSFSYLAGETQYF

J: TRBJ2-5
V: TRBV28
size: many
D: .
DNA: TGTGCCAGCAGTTTTGGGCTGCTGGAGACCCAGTACTTC
CDR3: CASSFGLLETQYF

J: TRBJ2-7
V: TRBV15
size: .
D: .
DNA: TGTGCCACCAGCTACGGGGGACGTTACGAGCAGTACTTC
CDR3: CATSYGGRYEQYF

J: TRBJ2-7
V: TRBV7-6
size: few
D: .
DNA: TGTGCCAGCAGCTTAGCCGCAGGGGAAAGCTCCTACGAGCAGTACTTC
CDR3: CASSLAAGESSYEQYF

J: TRBJ1-1
V: TRBV7-2
size: few
D: .
DNA: TGTGCCAGCAGCACCGGGACTCCCACTGAAGCTTTCTTT
CDR3: CASSTGTPTEAFF

J: TRBJ1-2
V: TRBV19
size: many
D: .
DNA: TGTGCCAGTAGTACCGGGACACGGGTGTATGGCTACACCTTC
CDR3: CASSTGTRVYGYTF

J: TRBJ1-2
V: TRBV19
size: many
D: TRBD1
DNA: TGTGCCAGTAGTAGGGGACAGGATAACTATGGCTACACCTTC
CDR3: CASSRGQDNYGYTF

J: TRBJ2-7
V: TRBV28
size: .
D: .
DNA: TGTGCCAGCAGCAGGGGCTACTACGAGCAGTACTTC
CDR3: CASSRGYYEQYF

J: TRBJ2-7
V: TRBV4-2
size: many
D: .
DNA: TGTGCCAGCAGCCAAGGGGGGCAGGGGGGGAACGAGCAGTACTTC
CDR3: CASSQGGQGGNEQYF

J: TRBJ1-1
V: TRBV20-1
size: few
D: .
DNA: TGCAGTGCTAGTCGGCAGGGCACTGAAGCTTTCTTT
CDR3: CSASRQGTEAFF

J: TRBJ2-5
V: TRBV4-2
size: many
D: TRBD1
DNA: TGTGCCAGCAGCCCTGGACAGGGGCGATCGATCTCCCAAGAGACCCAGTACTTC
CDR3: CASSPGQGRSISQETQYF

J: TRBJ2-7
V: TRBV11-1
size: few
D: TRBD1
DNA: TGTGCCAGCAGCCCGTCCGGGACAGGGAACTCCTACGAGCAGTACTTC
CDR3: CASSPSGTGNSYEQYF

J: TRBJ2-5
V: TRBV7-2
size: many
D: .
DNA: TGTGCCAGCAGCTTAGCTGTCCAAGAGACCCAGTACTTC
CDR3: CASSLAVQETQYF

J: TRBJ2-7
V: TRBV12-3/TRBV12-4
size: .
D: .
DNA: TGTGCCAGCAGTTCAGAAAAGGGACTCTACGAGCAGTACTTC
CDR3: CASSSEKGLYEQYF

J: TRBJ2-7
V: TRBV29-1
size: .
D: TRBD2
DNA: TGCAGCGTGATTAGCGGGAACTACGAGCAGTACTTC
CDR3: CSVISGNYEQYF

J: TRBJ2-5
V: TRBV27
size: many
D: TRBD2
DNA: TGTGCCAGCAGTCCACTAGCGGGAGTGGAGACCCAGTACTTC
CDR3: CASSPLAGVETQYF

J: TRBJ2-7
V: TRBV27
size: .
D: TRBD2
DNA: TGTGCCAGCGGGCCCGGGGAGACTAGCGGGAAGTCCTACGAGCAGTACTTC
CDR3: CASGPGETSGKSYEQYF

J: TRBJ1-1
V: TRBV12-3/TRBV12-4
size: few
D: .
DNA: TGTGCCAGCAGTTTAGCGCCCAATGGCAGGGCTTTCTTT
CDR3: CASSLAPNGRAFF

J: TRBJ2-2
V: TRBV28
size: many
D: .
DNA: TGTGCCAGCAGTTGGGGCAGAATGATCACCGGGGAGCTGTTTTTT
CDR3: CASSWGRMITGELFF

J: TRBJ2-5
V: TRBV6-1
size: many
D: .
DNA: TGTGCCAGCAGTGGAACCCCGGGACCCAAAAGCGGGACCCAGTACTTC
CDR3: CASSGTPGPKSGTQYF

J: TRBJ2-7
V: TRBV18
size: few
D: .
DNA: TGTGCCAGCTCCTCCGGGCCCTGGGGGGAGCAGTACTTC
CDR3: CASSSGPWGEQYF

J: TRBJ2-2
V: TRBV7-8
size: many
D: .
DNA: TGTGCCAGCAGCGTAGGACAGACCACCGGGGAGCTGTTTTTT
CDR3: CASSVGQTTGELFF

J: TRBJ1-1
V: TRBV28
size: .
D: .
DNA: TGTGCCAGCAGCTGGCGGGTAACAGCTGAAGCTTTCTTT
CDR3: CASSWRVTAEAFF

J: TRBJ2-5
V: TRBV6-1
size: many
D: .
DNA: TGTGCCAGCAATAATCAGGGGCTGGAGACCCAGTACTTC
CDR3: CASNNQGLETQYF

J: TRBJ2-5
V: TRBV5-1
size: .
D: TRBD1
DNA: TGCGCCAGCCGGATCAGACCGGGACAGGGACAAGAGACCCAGTACTTC
CDR3: CASRIRPGQGQETQYF